The present T cell receptor (beta chain) was sequenced within a study of radiotherapy plus CTLA-4 blockade in lung cancer. Trimming took 5 bases from V and 4 from J; bases not matched to a gene: 8. Germline V gene data show CDR1 as MDHEN and CDR2 as SYDVKM. This CDR3 spans 17 amino acids. Here immunoSEQ multiplex PCR was the method, and the copy in TCRdb shows in-frame clones only, minus some. The table has about 97,000 clones, under 85% seen once; the top ten hold roughly 2.8%. The sample in question was peripheral blood, obtained from a patient treated with radiotherapy plus ipilimumab. This receptor was identified in a human donor with non-small cell lung cancer who had a partial response to radiotherapy plus ipilimumab. Some clones in this sample may be carry-over from other donors' samples. The V and J genes are TRBV28 and TRBJ2-7; 16 nucleotides agree with TRBD2. The CDR3, as DNA: TGTGCCAGCAGTAAAGGGACTAGCGGGAGGGCCGGGTACGAGCAGTACTTC. It is translated as CASSKGTSGRAGYEQYF.